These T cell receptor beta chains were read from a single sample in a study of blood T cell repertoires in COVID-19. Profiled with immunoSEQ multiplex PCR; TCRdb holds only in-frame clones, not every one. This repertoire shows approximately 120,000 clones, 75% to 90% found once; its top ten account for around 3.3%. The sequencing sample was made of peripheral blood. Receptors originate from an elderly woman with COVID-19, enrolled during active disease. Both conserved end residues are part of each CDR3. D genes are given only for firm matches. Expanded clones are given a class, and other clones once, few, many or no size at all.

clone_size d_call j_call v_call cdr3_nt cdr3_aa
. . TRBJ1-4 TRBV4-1 TGCGCCAGCAGCCAGCGGGAAGCCCTTGGGGAAAAACTGTTTTTT CASSQREALGEKLFF
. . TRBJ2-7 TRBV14 TGTGCCAGCAGCCCTAGACAGAGCTCCTACGAGCAGTACTTC CASSPRQSSYEQYF
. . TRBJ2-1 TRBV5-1 TGCGCCAGCAGCGTAAGAGCGGAGAGGGATGAGCAGTTCTTC CASSVRAERDEQFF
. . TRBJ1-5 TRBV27 TGTGCCAGCAGTCGAGGTATCTCCGGGAGCCAGCATTTT CASSRGISGSQHF
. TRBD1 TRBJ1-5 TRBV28 TGTGCCAGCACGGAACCCCAGGGGGCAGGGCAGCCCCAGCATTTT CASTEPQGAGQPQHF
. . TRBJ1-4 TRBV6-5 TGTGCCAGCAGTTACGGTCCCCGGGATGAAAAACTGTTTTTT CASSYGPRDEKLFF
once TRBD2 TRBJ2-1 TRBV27 TGTGCCAGCAGTTTAAGACTAGCGGGAGGGGACCTTGGGTACAATGAGCAGTTCTTC CASSLRLAGGDLGYNEQFF
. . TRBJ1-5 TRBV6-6 TGTGCCAGCAGTATTCAGGGAAATCAGCCCCAGCATTTT CASSIQGNQPQHF
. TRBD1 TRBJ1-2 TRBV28 TGTGCCAGCAGAAGACAGGGGGCTTTTGGCTACACCTTC CASRRQGAFGYTF
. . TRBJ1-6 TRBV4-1 TGCGCCAGCAGCCAGACGGGACAAAGCAATTCACCCCTCCACTTT CASSQTGQSNSPLHF
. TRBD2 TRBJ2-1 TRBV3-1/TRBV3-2 TGTGCCAGCAGCCGTCCCGGGAGGACTAGCAGCTACAATGAGCAGTTCTTC CASSRPGRTSSYNEQFF
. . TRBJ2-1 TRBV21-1 TGTGCCAGCAGCAAATCGGGTTTTAAGGGACAGGGCATCGATGAGCAGTTCTTC CASSKSGFKGQGIDEQFF
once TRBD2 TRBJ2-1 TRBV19 TGTGCCAGTAGTCCTGGACTAGCGGGAGGCCTACTTAGCCGTTCCGATGAGCAGTTCTTC CASSPGLAGGLLSRSDEQFF
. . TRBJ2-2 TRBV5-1 TGCGCCAGCAGCTTGGACAGAGCCCCCGGGGAGCTGTTTTTT CASSLDRAPGELFF
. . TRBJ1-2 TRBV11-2 TGTGCCAGCAGCTCCTTACGGAGAGACTCCGATGGCTACACCTTC CASSSLRRDSDGYTF
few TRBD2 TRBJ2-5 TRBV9 TGTGCCAGCAGCGTAGGGTCTAGCGGAGAAGAGACCCAGTACTTC CASSVGSSGEETQYF
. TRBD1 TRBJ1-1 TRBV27 TGTGCCAGCAGTTCTGGACAGGGGTGGAACACTGAAGCTTTCTTT CASSSGQGWNTEAFF
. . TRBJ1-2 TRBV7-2 TGTGCCAGCAGACCCTCGGGGATTTACTATGGCTACACCTTC CASRPSGIYYGYTF
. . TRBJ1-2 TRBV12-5 TGTGCTAGTGGTTTGGAGCAGGGAATCTATGGCTACACCTTC CASGLEQGIYGYTF